This T cell receptor beta chain emerged from a study of CD8 T cells in ankylosing spondylitis. General study findings and limits: Characteristic of ankylosing spondylitis blood, it appeared, was a TCR beta motif comprising about eight highly homologous variants.

In its sample, this clonotype was seen many times. Its antigen is unidentified. The V and J ends lost 5 bases and 0 bases respectively, with 14 bases between them. Germline lookup yields CDR1 SGHTA and CDR2 FQGNSA. CDR3 length equals 15 residues. TCRdb re-called the 5' RACE reads with MiXCR, one entry per CDR3 protein. Of about 480,000 distinct CDR3 sequences in the sample, about 15% are singletons; the top ten hold 0.95% to 1.1%. The origin of this receptor is a male donor with ankylosing spondylitis. Input material: blood, either unsorted or a sorted T cell fraction (not recorded which). The rearrangement links TRBV7-2 to TRBJ2-7, with D possibly matching TRBD1 (6 bases). The CDR3 DNA is TGTGCCAGCAGCCCGGACAGCCGCCACTCCTACGAGCAGTACTTC. It encodes CASSPDSRHSYEQYF.